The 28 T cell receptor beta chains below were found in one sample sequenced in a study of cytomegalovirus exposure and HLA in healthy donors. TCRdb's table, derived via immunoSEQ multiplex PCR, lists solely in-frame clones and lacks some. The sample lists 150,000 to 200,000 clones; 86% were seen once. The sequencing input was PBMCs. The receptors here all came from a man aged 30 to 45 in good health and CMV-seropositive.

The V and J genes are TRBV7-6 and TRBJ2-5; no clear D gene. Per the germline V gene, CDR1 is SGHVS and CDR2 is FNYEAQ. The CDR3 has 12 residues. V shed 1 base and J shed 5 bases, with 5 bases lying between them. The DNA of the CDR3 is TGTGCCAGCAGCTTAGATGATGAGACCCAGTACTTC. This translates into CASSLDDETQYF.

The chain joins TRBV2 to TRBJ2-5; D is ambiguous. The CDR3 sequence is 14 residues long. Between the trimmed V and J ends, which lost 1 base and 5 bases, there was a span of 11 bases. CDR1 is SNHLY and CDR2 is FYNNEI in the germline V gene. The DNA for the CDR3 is TGTGCCAGCAGTGAAGACGGTATGGGGGAGACCCAGTACTTC. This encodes CASSEDGMGETQYF.

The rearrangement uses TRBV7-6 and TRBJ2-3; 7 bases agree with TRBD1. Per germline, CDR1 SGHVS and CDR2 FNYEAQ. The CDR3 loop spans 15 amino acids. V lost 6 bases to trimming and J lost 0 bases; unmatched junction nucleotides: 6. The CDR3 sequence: CASSTDRSSTDTQYF. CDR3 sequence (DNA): TGTGCCAGCAGTACGGACAGGTCAAGCACAGATACGCAGTATTTT.

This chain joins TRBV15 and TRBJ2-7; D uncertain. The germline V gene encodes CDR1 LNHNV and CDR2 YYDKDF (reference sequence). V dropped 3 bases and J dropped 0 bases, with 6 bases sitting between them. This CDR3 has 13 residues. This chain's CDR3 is CATSRDGSYEQYF. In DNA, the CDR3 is TGTGCCACCAGCAGGGACGGCTCCTACGAGCAGTACTTC.

The CDR3 DNA follows: TGTGCCAGCAGTGAAGCTCTTTTGGGCACTAATGAAAAACTGTTTTTT. The encoded protein is CASSEALLGTNEKLFF. V gene TRBV6-1 combines with J gene TRBJ1-4; D remains unclear. This CDR3 contains 16 residues. Looked up from germline, CDR1 is MNHNS and CDR2 is SASEGT. V was pared by 0 bases and J by 2 bases, with 10 bases between.

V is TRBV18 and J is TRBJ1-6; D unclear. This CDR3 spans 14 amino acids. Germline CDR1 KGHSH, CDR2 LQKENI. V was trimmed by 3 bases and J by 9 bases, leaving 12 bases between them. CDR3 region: CASSPAKEASPLHF. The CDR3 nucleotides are TGTGCCAGCTCACCGGCAAAAGAGGCTTCACCCCTCCACTTT. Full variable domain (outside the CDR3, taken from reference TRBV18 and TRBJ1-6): NAGVMQNPRHLVRRRGQEARLRCSPMKGHSHVYWYRQLPEEGLKFMVYLQKENIIDESGMPKERFSAEFPKEGPSILRIQQVVRGDSAAYFCASSPAKEASPLHFGNGTRLTVT.

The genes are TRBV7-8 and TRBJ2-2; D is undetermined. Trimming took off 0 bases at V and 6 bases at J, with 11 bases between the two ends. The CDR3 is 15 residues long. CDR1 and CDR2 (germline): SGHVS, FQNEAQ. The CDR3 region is CASSLARRVAGELFF. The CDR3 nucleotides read TGTGCCAGCAGCTTAGCGCGAAGGGTTGCCGGGGAGCTGTTTTTT.

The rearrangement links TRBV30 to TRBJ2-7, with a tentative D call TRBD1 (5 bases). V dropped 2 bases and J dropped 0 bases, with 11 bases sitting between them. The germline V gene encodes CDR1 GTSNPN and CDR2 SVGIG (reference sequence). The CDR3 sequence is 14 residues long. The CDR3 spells CAWSWGPLSYEQYF. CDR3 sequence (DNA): TGTGCCTGGAGTTGGGGCCCACTCTCCTACGAGCAGTACTTC.

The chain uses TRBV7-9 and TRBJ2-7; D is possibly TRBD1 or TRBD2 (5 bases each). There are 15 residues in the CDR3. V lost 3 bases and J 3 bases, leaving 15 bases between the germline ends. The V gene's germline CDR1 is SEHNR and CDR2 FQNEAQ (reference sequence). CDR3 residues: CASSFSGTGDYEQYF. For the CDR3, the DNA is TGTGCCAGCAGCTTTTCCGGGACGGGCGACTACGAGCAGTACTTC.

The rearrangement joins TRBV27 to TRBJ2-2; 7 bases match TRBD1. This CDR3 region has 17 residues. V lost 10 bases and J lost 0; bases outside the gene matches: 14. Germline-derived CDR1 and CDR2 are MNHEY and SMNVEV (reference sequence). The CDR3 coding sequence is TGTGCCACCACATTACACACCGGGACAGCGAACACCGGGGAGCTGTTTTTT. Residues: CATTLHTGTANTGELFF.

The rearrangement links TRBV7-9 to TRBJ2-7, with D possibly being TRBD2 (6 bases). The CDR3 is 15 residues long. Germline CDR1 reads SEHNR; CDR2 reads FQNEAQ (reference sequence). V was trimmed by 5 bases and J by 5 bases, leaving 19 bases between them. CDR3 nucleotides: TGTGCCAGCAGCCCACCGGCGGGGTATCTTGACGAGCAGTACTTC. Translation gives CASSPPAGYLDEQYF.

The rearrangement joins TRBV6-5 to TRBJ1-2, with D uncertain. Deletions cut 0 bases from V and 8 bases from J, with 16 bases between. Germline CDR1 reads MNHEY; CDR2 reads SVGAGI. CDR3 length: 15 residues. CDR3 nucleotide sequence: TGTGCCAGCAGTTACTCCCTTCGGGGTCGGGGAGGCTACACCTTC. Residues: CASSYSLRGRGGYTF.

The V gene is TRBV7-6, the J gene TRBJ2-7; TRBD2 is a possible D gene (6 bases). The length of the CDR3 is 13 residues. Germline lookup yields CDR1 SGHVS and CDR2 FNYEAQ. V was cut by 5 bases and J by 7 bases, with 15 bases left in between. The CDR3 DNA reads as TGTGCCAGCAGCCCCGGCGGAGGGGTTGAGCAGTACTTC. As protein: CASSPGGGVEQYF.

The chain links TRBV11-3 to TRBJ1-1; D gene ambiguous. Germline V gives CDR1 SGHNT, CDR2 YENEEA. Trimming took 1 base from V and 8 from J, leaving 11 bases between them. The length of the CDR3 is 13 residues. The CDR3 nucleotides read TGTGCCAGCAGCTTAGTCCCCGGAGGGGAAGCTTTCTTT. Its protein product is CASSLVPGGEAFF.

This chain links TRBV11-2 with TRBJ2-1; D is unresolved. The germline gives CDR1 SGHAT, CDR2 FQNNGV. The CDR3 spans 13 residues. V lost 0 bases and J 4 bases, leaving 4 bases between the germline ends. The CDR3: CASSLDRYNEQFF. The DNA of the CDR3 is TGTGCCAGCAGCTTAGACAGATACAATGAGCAGTTCTTC.

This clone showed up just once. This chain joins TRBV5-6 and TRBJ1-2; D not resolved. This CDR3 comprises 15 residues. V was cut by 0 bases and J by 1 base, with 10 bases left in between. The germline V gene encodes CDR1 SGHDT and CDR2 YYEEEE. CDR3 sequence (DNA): TGTGCCAGCAGCTTGGTGCCAGTCGTTAACTATGGCTACACCTTC. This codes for CASSLVPVVNYGYTF.

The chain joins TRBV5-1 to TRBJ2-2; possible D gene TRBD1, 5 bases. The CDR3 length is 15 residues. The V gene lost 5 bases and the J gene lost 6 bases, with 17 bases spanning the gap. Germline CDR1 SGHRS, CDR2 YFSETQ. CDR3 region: CASSWGGVKSGELFF. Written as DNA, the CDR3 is TGCGCCAGCAGTTGGGGCGGAGTTAAATCCGGGGAGCTGTTTTTT. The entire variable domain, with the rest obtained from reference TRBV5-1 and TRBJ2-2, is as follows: KAGVTQTPRYLIKTRGQQVTLSCSPISGHRSVSWYQQTPGQGLQFLFEYFSETQRNKGNFPGRFSGRQFSNSRSEMNVSTLELGDSALYLCASSWGGVKSGELFFGEGSRLTVL.

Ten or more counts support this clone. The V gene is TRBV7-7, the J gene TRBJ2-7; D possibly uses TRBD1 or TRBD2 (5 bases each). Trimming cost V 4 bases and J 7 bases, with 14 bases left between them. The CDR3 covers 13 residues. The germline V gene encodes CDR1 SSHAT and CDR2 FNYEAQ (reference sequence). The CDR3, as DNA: TGTGCCAGCAGCTCTACCACTAGGGGTGAGCAGTACTTC. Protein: CASSSTTRGEQYF.

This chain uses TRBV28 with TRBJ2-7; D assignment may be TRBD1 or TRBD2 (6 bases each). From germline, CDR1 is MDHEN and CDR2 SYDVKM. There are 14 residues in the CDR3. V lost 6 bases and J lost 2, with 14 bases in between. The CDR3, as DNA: TGTGCCAGCAGCCCCCCGGGGGCACCCTACGAGCAGTACTTC. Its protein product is CASSPPGAPYEQYF.

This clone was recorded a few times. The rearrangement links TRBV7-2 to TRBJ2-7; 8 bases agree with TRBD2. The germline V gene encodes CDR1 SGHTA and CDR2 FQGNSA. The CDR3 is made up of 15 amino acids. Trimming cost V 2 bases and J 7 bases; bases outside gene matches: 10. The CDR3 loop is CASSLQGGGPREQYF. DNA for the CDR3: TGTGCCAGCAGCTTACAAGGCGGGGGGCCGAGGGAGCAGTACTTC.

The CDR3 sequence is CAISERGEVRAFF. The DNA of the CDR3 is TGTGCCATCAGTGAGCGGGGGGAAGTGCGCGCTTTCTTT. The rearrangement links TRBV10-3 to TRBJ1-1; D might be TRBD1 (5 bases). Germline V gene lookup returns CDR1 ENHRY and CDR2 SYGVKD. This CDR3 is built from 13 residues. V lost 2 bases and J lost 11, with 15 bases in between.

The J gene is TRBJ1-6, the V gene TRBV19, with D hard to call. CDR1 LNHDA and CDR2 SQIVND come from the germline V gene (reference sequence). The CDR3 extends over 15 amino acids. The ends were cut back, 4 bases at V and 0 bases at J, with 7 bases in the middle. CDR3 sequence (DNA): TGTGCCAGTAGTACAGGAAGCTCCTATAATTCACCCCTCCACTTT. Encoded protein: CASSTGSSYNSPLHF.

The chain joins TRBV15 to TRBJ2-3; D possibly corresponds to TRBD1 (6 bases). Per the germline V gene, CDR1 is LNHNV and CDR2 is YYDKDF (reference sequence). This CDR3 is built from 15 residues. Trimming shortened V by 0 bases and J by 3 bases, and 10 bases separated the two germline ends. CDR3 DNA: TGTGCCACCAGCAGAGAACGGGGACAAACAGATACGCAGTATTTT. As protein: CATSRERGQTDTQYF.

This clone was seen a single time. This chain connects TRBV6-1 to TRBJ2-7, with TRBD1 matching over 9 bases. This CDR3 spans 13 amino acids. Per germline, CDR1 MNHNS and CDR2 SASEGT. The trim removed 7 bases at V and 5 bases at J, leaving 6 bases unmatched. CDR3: CASKGTGTHEQYF. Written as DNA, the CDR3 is TGTGCCAGCAAAGGGACAGGGACCCACGAGCAGTACTTC.

CDR3 region: CASSEGTWSSYEQYF. In DNA, the CDR3 is TGTGCCAGCAGTGAAGGGACATGGAGCTCCTACGAGCAGTACTTC. This chain uses TRBV2 with TRBJ2-7; D perhaps matches TRBD1 (5 bases). Trimming removed 1 base at V and 0 bases at J, with 10 bases between. Germline V CDR1 and CDR2: SNHLY, FYNNEI. The CDR3 runs 15 residues. Full variable domain (remainder filled in from reference TRBV2 and TRBJ2-7): EPEVTQTPSHQVTQMGQEVILRCVPISNHLYFYWYRQILGQKVEFLVSFYNNEISEKSEIFDDQFSVERPDGSNFTLKIRSTKLEDSAMYFCASSEGTWSSYEQYFGPGTRLTVT.

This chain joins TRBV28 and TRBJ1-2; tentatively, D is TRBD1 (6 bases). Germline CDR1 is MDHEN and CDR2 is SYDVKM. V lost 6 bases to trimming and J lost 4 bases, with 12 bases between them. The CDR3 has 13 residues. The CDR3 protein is CASRSTGFYGYTF. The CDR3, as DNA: TGTGCCAGCAGGTCCACAGGGTTCTATGGCTACACCTTC.

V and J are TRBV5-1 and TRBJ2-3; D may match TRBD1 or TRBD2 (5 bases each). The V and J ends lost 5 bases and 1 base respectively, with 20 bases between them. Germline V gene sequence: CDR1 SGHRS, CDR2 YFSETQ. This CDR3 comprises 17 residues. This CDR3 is CASRPIQGPEGTDTQYF. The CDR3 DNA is TGCGCCAGCAGGCCAATCCAGGGACCCGAGGGCACAGATACGCAGTATTTT.

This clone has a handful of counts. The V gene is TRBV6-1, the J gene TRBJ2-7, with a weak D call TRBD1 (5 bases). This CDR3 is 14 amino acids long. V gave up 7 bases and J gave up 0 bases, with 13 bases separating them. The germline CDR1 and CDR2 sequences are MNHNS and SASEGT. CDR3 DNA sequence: TGTGCCAGCACCCCCAGGACACTCTCCTACGAGCAGTACTTC. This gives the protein CASTPRTLSYEQYF.